This TCR beta chain was sequenced during a study of T cells in Graves' hyperthyroidism and ophthalmopathy. Across the study: Staff took peripheral blood when the initial diagnosis was made, before any treatment began.

Amplified TCR beta CDR3 regions came from RNA transcripts. Researchers ran a first-round RT-PCR on the TCR CDR3 using the HTBI primer set. TCRdb re-called the multiplex PCR reads with MiXCR, one entry per CDR3 protein. The data contain some 500,000 distinct CDR3 sequences, about 16% of them seen just once; the ten biggest clones take up approximately 32%. This clonotype was observed many times. Antigen: not known. General study results and limits: Ophthalmopathy onset followed model prediction by a median about six months. In blood, most of the thyroid clonotypes expanded above 0.001 were also present.

Exclusion of patients followed from uncontrolled infection, other autoimmune disease, pregnancy or lactation. This TCR was recovered from a woman aged 25 to 45 with Graves' ophthalmopathy. Sequencing used blood.

The CDR3 sequence is CASSLGHPNSPLHF. The CDR3 DNA sequence: TGTGCCAGCAGTTTAGGACATCCCAATTCACCCCTCCACTTT. This chain joins TRBV28 and TRBJ1-6, with a possible D match to TRBD1 (5 bases). In germline, CDR1 is MDHEN, CDR2 SYDVKM. Trimming removed 2 bases at V and 7 bases at J, with 9 bases between. The CDR3 spans 14 residues.